The subject of this entry is one TCR beta chain. Using immunoSEQ multiplex PCR, the repertoire was profiled, and TCRdb retains in-frame clones only, with some absent. This sample carries fewer than 40,000 clones, around 80% of them seen once, and the ten largest clones take about 35%. The data were taken from a study of blood T cell repertoires in COVID-19. Trimming took 0 bases from V and 5 from J, leaving 8 bases between them. This CDR3 has 14 amino acids. Per germline, CDR1 SGHTS and CDR2 YDEGEE. Material for sequencing was peripheral blood. The rearrangement uses TRBV5-8 and TRBJ2-2; D unresolved. This receptor was taken from a man in his 60s with acute or convalescent COVID-19. CDR3 protein: CASSLGTATGELFF. The CDR3, as DNA: TGTGCCAGCAGCTTGGGCACTGCAACCGGGGAGCTGTTTTTT.